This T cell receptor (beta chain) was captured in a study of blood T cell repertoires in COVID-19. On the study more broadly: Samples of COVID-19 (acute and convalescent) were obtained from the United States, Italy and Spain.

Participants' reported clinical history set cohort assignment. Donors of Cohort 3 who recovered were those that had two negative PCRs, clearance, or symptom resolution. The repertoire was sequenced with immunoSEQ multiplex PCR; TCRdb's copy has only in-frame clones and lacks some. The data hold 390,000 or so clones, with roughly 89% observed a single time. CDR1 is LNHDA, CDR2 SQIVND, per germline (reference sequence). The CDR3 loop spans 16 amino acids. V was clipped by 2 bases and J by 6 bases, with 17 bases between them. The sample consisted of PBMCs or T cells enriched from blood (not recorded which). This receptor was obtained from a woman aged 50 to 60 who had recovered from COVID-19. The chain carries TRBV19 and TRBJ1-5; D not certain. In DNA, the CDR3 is TGTGCCAGTAGTATATCGGAGGCCAGGTGGGGTCAGCCCCAGCATTTT. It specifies CASSISEARWGQPQHF.